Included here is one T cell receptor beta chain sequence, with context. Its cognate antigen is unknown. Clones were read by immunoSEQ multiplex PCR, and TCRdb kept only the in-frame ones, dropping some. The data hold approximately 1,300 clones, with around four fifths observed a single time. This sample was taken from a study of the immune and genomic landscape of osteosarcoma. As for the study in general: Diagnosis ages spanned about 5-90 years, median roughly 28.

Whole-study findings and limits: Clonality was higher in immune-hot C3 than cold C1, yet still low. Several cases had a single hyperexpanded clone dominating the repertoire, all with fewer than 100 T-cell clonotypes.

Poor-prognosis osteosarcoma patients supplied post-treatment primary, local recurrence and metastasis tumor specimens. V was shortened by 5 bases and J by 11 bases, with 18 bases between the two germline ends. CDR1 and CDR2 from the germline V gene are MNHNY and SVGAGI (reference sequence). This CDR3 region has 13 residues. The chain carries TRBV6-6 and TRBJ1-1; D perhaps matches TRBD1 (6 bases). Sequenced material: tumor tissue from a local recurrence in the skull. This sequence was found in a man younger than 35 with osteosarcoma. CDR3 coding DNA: TGTGCCAGCAGTAGCGGACAGCACCGTATGGCTTTCTTT. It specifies CASSSGQHRMAFF.